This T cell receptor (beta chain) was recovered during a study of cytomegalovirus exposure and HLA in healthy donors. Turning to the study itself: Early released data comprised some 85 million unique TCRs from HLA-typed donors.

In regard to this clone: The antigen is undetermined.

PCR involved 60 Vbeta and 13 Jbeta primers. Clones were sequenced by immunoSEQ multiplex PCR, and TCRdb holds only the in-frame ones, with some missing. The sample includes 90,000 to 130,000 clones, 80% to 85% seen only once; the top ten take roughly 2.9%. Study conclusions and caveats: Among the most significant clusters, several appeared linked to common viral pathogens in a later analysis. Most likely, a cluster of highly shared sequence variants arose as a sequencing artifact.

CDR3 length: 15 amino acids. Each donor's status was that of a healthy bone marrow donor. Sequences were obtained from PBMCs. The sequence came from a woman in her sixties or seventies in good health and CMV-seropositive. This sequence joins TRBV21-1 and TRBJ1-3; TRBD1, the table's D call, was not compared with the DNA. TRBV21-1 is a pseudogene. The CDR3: CARKSQGAVVDVEDF. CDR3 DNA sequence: TGTGCCAGAAAGTCGCAGGGGGCTGTTGTAGATGTTGAAGATTTT.